The 30 T cell receptor beta chains presented below share a single source sample, sequenced in a study of blood T cell repertoires in COVID-19. The table came from immunoSEQ multiplex PCR; TCRdb's copy has only in-frame clones and leaves some out. The table includes about 170,000 clones, 75% to 90% detected once. Sequenced input: PBMCs or T cells enriched from blood (not recorded which). Receptors originate from a woman aged 45-59 years who had recovered from COVID-19.

This clone was recorded once. The chain employs TRBV18 and TRBJ1-1; 7 nucleotides align to TRBD1. The CDR3 covers 17 residues. The germline CDR1 and CDR2 sequences are KGHSH and LQKENI. V lost 1 base to trimming and J lost 4 bases; unmatched junction nucleotides: 12. The CDR3 loop is CASSPQGADVGGTEAFF. CDR3 sequence (DNA): TGTGCCAGCTCACCACAGGGGGCGGATGTCGGTGGCACTGAAGCTTTCTTT.

The chain employs TRBV19 and TRBJ1-1; 7 bases line up with TRBD1. Germline V gene lookup returns CDR1 LNHDA and CDR2 SQIVND (reference sequence). The CDR3 contains 17 residues. The trim removed 6 bases at V and 1 base at J, leaving 14 bases unmatched. The CDR3 region is CASRSPQGQKENTEAFF. The CDR3 bases are TGTGCCAGTAGAAGTCCACAGGGACAGAAAGAGAACACTGAAGCTTTCTTT.

This clone was seen ten or more times. The chain couples TRBV6-4 to TRBJ2-1; TRBD2 agrees at 12 bases. The junction had 0 bases not matched to a gene; V was cut back by 2 bases and J by 7 bases. Germline assignment: CDR1 MRHNA and CDR2 SNTAGT. The CDR3 is made up of 14 amino acids. The chain's CDR3 is CASSDGTSGNEQFF. CDR3 sequence (DNA): TGTGCCAGCAGTGACGGGACTAGCGGGAATGAGCAGTTCTTC.

This chain uses TRBV28 with TRBJ2-1, with D possibly matching TRBD2 (6 bases). The V end lost 2 bases, the J end lost 4 bases, and 15 bases lay between the germline ends. Germline lookup yields CDR1 MDHEN and CDR2 SYDVKM. The CDR3 covers 16 residues. As DNA, the CDR3 is TGTGCCAGCAGTTTAGCCTATTTAGCGGAGTACAATGAGCAGTTCTTC. Residues: CASSLAYLAEYNEQFF.

The chain couples TRBV5-8 to TRBJ2-5, with D unresolved. The CDR3 contains 14 residues. Germline V lookup: CDR1 SGHTS, CDR2 YDEGEE. Trimming left V 5 bases short and J 5 bases short, with 16 bases between. The CDR3 is CASRMISWAETQYF. In DNA, the CDR3 is TGTGCCAGCAGGATGATCTCTTGGGCCGAGACCCAGTACTTC.

The rearrangement links TRBV28 to TRBJ1-5; no definite D call. Trimming removed 3 bases from V and 13 bases from J, with 10 bases in between. The CDR3 covers 11 residues. CDR1 and CDR2 (germline): MDHEN, SYDVKM. The CDR3 region is CASSLRRDQHF. The DNA of the CDR3 is TGTGCCAGCAGTTTGCGTAGAGATCAGCATTTT.

The chain uses TRBV18 and TRBJ1-1; 7 bases map to TRBD1. Germline V lookup: CDR1 KGHSH, CDR2 LQKENI. The length of the CDR3 is 14 residues. The trim removed 2 bases at V and 4 bases at J, leaving 4 bases unmatched. CDR3: CASSPIQGGTEAFF. The CDR3 coding sequence is TGTGCCAGCTCACCAATCCAGGGGGGCACTGAAGCTTTCTTT.

The rearrangement uses TRBV7-3 and TRBJ1-1; TRBD1 might be the D (5 bases). Germline V gene sequence: CDR1 SGHTA, CDR2 FQGTGA. V was trimmed by 5 bases and J by 5 bases, leaving 15 bases between them. The CDR3 sequence is 14 residues long. DNA of the CDR3: TGTGCCAGCAGCGCAAGGGACCGGGGGACTGAAGCTTTCTTT. Protein sequence: CASSARDRGTEAFF.

The chain combines TRBV27 with TRBJ2-2; 7 nucleotides agree with TRBD2. Germline-derived CDR1 and CDR2 are MNHEY and SMNVEV (reference sequence). V lost 1 base to trimming and J lost 3 bases; unmatched junction nucleotides: 8. The CDR3 sequence is 17 residues long. The CDR3 sequence is CASSLYPGGLDTGELFF. The CDR3 coding sequence is TGTGCCAGCAGTTTATACCCGGGAGGACTGGACACCGGGGAGCTGTTTTTT.

The chain is built from TRBV5-5 and TRBJ2-2; maybe TRBD2 (6 bases). V lost 3 bases and J lost 6, with 15 bases in between. CDR1 is SGHKS and CDR2 is YYEKEE in the germline V gene (reference sequence). The CDR3 covers 15 residues. DNA of the CDR3: TGTGCCAGCAGCTGGGGGGACTCCCGGTCCGGGGAGCTGTTTTTT. It codes for CASSWGDSRSGELFF.

This sequence joins TRBV27 and TRBJ1-2; 10 bases are a match to TRBD1. Germline V gene data show CDR1 as MNHEY and CDR2 as SMNVEV (reference sequence). With V trimmed by 3 bases and J by 6 bases, 7 bases remained unmatched. This CDR3 is 15 amino acids long. The CDR3 nucleotides are TGTGCCAGCAGTTTTTCCGGGACAGGGGTAGATGGCTACACCTTC. Translating it yields CASSFSGTGVDGYTF.

In its sample, this clone was seen a few times. The V and J genes are TRBV18 and TRBJ1-2, with 10 bases lining up with TRBD1. J was trimmed by 8 bases and V by 3 bases; bases with no gene match: 6. Germline V CDR1 and CDR2: KGHSH, LQKENI. The CDR3 totals 14 residues. The CDR3 loop is CASSPAGTGEGYTF. Here the CDR3 DNA reads TGTGCCAGCTCACCTGCCGGGACAGGGGAGGGCTACACCTTC.

The chain links TRBV29-1 to TRBJ2-2, with 8 positions matching TRBD1. CDR3 length: 13 residues. V shed 5 bases and J 9 bases; nucleotides not matched to a gene: 8. Germline-derived CDR1 and CDR2 are SQVTM and ANQGSEA. This CDR3 is CSVRAGGMRELFF. CDR3 DNA sequence: TGCAGCGTTAGGGCAGGGGGCATGAGGGAGCTGTTTTTT.

The chain is built from TRBV18 and TRBJ1-5, with 8 bases fitting TRBD1. J lost 3 bases, V lost 4 bases, and 2 bases had no gene match. CDR1 is KGHSH and CDR2 is LQKENI in the germline V gene. The CDR3 covers 14 residues. CDR3 DNA sequence: TGTGCCAGCTCACAGGACAGGGACAATCAGCCCCAGCATTTT. Translation gives CASSQDRDNQPQHF.

This sequence joins TRBV28 and TRBJ2-4; D remains unclear. Germline CDR1 MDHEN, CDR2 SYDVKM. V lost 3 bases and J lost 0, with 9 bases in between. The CDR3 is 15 amino acids. Here the CDR3 DNA reads TGTGCCAGCAGTTTGAAAGAGGTAGCCAAAAACATTCAGTACTTC. It encodes CASSLKEVAKNIQYF.

The chain uses TRBV28 and TRBJ1-2, with 10 bases fitting TRBD1. Trimming cost V 0 bases and J 6 bases; bases outside gene matches: 1. The CDR3 is 14 residues long. CDR1 is MDHEN and CDR2 is SYDVKM in the germline V gene. CDR3 DNA: TGTGCCAGCAGTTTATGGGACAGGGGGAATGGCTACACCTTC. Its translation: CASSLWDRGNGYTF.

The chain joins TRBV28 to TRBJ2-1; TRBD1 matches at 8 bases. The CDR3 consists of 13 residues. The V gene end was trimmed by 8 bases and the J gene end by 5 bases; junction bases not matched to a gene: 5. CDR1 is MDHEN and CDR2 is SYDVKM in the germline V gene. In DNA form, the CDR3 reads TGTGCCAGCGGGGACAGGTCCCACAATGAGCAGTTCTTC. Translated, it gives CASGDRSHNEQFF.

The sample holds one count of this clone. J is TRBJ2-1 and V is TRBV19; D call uncertain. Per germline, CDR1 LNHDA and CDR2 SQIVND (reference sequence). The germline V and J ends were trimmed by 6 bases and 0 bases, with 15 bases remaining between them. This CDR3 region has 16 residues. CDR3 protein: CASRGISASSYNEQFF. CDR3 DNA sequence: TGTGCCAGTAGAGGAATAAGCGCCAGCTCCTACAATGAGCAGTTCTTC. Variable domain in full (rest from reference TRBV19 and TRBJ2-1): DGGITQSPKYLFRKEGQNVTLSCEQNLNHDAMYWYRQDPGQGLRLIYYSQIVNDFQKGDIAEGYSVSREKKESFPLTVTSAQKNPTAFYLCASRGISASSYNEQFFGPGTRLTVL.

The chain joins TRBV2 to TRBJ2-1, with TRBD1 matching 9 bases. CDR1 is SNHLY and CDR2 is FYNNEI in the germline V gene. V gave up 10 bases and J gave up 8 bases; unmatched junction bases: 15. The CDR3 loop spans 15 amino acids. CDR3 sequence (DNA): TGTGCCACCGGACAGGGACAGGGATTCTTCGATGAGCAGTTCTTC. This sequence encodes CATGQGQGFFDEQFF.

The sample holds a few counts of this clone. V is TRBV30 and J is TRBJ2-5; D remains unclear. The CDR3 covers 14 residues. The germline V gene encodes CDR1 GTSNPN and CDR2 SVGIG (reference sequence). Trimming removed 0 bases from V and 6 bases from J, with 14 bases in between. This CDR3 reads CAWSVDIPSKTQYF. The CDR3 nucleotides are TGTGCCTGGAGTGTCGACATTCCCTCCAAGACCCAGTACTTC.

V is TRBV3-1 (or the pseudogene TRBV3-2) and J is TRBJ1-4; 7 nucleotides line up with TRBD1. Trimming cost V 2 bases and J 6 bases; bases outside gene matches: 6. The CDR3 spans 15 residues. Germline lookup yields CDR1 LGHDT and CDR2 YNNKEL (reference sequence). The DNA of the CDR3 is TGTGCCAGCAGCCAAACCGGGACAGCCTATGAAAAACTGTTTTTT. Protein sequence: CASSQTGTAYEKLFF.

V gene TRBV2 combines with J gene TRBJ2-3; 7 bases line up with TRBD2. V lost 6 bases to trimming and J lost 3 bases; unmatched junction nucleotides: 6. This CDR3 contains 14 residues. Looked up from germline, CDR1 is SNHLY and CDR2 is FYNNEI. The CDR3 coding sequence is TGTGCCAGCAGGAGAGCGGGGTCTACAGATACGCAGTATTTT. This gives the protein CASRRAGSTDTQYF.

This rearrangement joins TRBV7-2 to TRBJ1-2; tentative D call: TRBD1 (6 bases). Between the trimmed V and J ends, which lost 3 bases and 6 bases, there was a span of 17 bases. The CDR3 totals 15 residues. The germline CDR1 and CDR2 sequences are SGHTA and FQGNSA. The CDR3 region is CASSLGRGLRDGYTF. CDR3 bases: TGTGCCAGCAGCTTGGGGCGGGGGCTACGGGATGGCTACACCTTC.

The gene calls are TRBV29-1 and TRBJ1-2; D remains ambiguous. Germline V gene data show CDR1 as SQVTM and CDR2 as ANQGSEA. Trimming left V 6 bases short and J 4 bases short, with 18 bases between. The CDR3 contains 14 residues. The CDR3, as DNA: TGCAGCGTCGCCGACCCCCGGAGGACCTATGGCTACACCTTC. Translating it yields CSVADPRRTYGYTF.

The V call is TRBV7-6, the J call TRBJ1-6; no definite D call. Germline loops: CDR1 SGHVS, CDR2 FNYEAQ. Trimming took off 3 bases at V and 8 bases at J, with 11 bases between the two ends. This CDR3 has 14 residues. This CDR3 is CASSLDLGDSPLHF. For the CDR3, the DNA is TGTGCCAGCAGCTTGGACCTCGGGGATTCACCCCTCCACTTT.

The V gene is TRBV6-5, the J gene TRBJ2-7; the match to TRBD1 covers 7 bases. After removal of 7 bases from V and 2 bases from J, the junction contained 8 bases not matched to a gene. Germline CDR1 reads MNHEY; CDR2 reads SVGAGI. This CDR3 is 14 amino acids long. In DNA form, the CDR3 reads TGTGCCAGCAACCTAAACAGGGGTACCTACGAGCAGTACGTC. This sequence encodes CASNLNRGTYEQYV.

The gene calls are TRBV5-4 and TRBJ1-1; 8 bases are shared with TRBD1. Germline lookup yields CDR1 SGHNT and CDR2 YYREEE (reference sequence). V lost 4 bases to trimming and J lost 5 bases; unmatched junction nucleotides: 13. The CDR3 contains 16 residues. CDR3 sequence reads: CASSRSGQGRRTEAFF. CDR3 coding DNA: TGTGCCAGCAGCCGCTCCGGACAGGGAAGAAGGACTGAAGCTTTCTTT.

Comment on this clone: Other DNA sequences in this sample translate to the same CDR3. This chain connects TRBV7-9 to TRBJ1-5; 7 bases line up with TRBD1. After removal of 5 bases from V and 3 bases from J, the junction contained 4 bases not matched to a gene. This CDR3 has 14 residues. Germline CDR1 reads SEHNR; CDR2 reads FQNEAQ (reference sequence). CDR3: CASSPGTANQPQHF. The CDR3 nucleotides read TGTGCCAGCAGCCCCGGGACAGCCAATCAGCCCCAGCATTTT.

CDR3 nucleotides: TGTGCCAGCAGCTCTGAACAATTTTGGTATGGCTACACCTTC. Its protein product is CASSSEQFWYGYTF. The chain is built from TRBV5-6 and TRBJ1-2; D gene ambiguous. Germline loops: CDR1 SGHDT, CDR2 YYEEEE. The CDR3 loop spans 14 amino acids. V lost 3 bases to trimming and J lost 5 bases, with 14 bases between them.

CDR3 residues: CASSSRSLYLTAPNSPLHF. Here the CDR3 DNA reads TGTGCCAGCAGCTCCCGCTCCCTCTATTTGACAGCGCCCAATTCACCCCTCCACTTT. V gene TRBV7-9 combines with J gene TRBJ1-6; D possibly corresponds to TRBD1 (5 bases). Per the germline V gene, CDR1 is SEHNR and CDR2 is FQNEAQ (reference sequence). The length of the CDR3 is 19 residues. V was pared by 4 bases and J by 7 bases, with 26 bases between.